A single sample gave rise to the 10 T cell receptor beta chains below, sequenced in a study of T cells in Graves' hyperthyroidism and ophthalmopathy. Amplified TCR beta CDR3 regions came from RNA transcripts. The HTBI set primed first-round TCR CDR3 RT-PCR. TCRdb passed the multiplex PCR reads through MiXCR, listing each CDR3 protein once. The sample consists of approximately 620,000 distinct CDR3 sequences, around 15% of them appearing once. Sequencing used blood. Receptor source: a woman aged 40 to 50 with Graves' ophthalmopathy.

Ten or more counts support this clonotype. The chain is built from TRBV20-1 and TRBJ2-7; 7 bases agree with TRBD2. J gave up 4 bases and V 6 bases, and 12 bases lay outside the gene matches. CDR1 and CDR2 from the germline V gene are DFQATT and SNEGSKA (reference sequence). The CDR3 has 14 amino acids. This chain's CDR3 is CSAESAAGLYEQYF. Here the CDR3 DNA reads TGCAGTGCCGAGTCGGCAGCGGGATTATACGAGCAGTACTTC.

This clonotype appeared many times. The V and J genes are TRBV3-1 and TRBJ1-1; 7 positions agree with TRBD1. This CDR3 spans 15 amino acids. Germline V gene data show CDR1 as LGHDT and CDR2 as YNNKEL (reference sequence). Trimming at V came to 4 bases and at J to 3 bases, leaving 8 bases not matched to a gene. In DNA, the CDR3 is TGTGCCAGCAGCCTCACCAGGGGGGTTGACACTGAAGCTTTCTTT. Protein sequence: CASSLTRGVDTEAFF.

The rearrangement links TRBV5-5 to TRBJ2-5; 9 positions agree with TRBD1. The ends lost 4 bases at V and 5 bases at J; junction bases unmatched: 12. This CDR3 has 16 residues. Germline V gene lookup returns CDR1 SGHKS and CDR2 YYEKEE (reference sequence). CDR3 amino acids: CASSVGTGSDGETQYF. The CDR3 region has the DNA TGTGCCAGCAGCGTTGGGACAGGGTCGGATGGGGAGACCCAGTACTTC.

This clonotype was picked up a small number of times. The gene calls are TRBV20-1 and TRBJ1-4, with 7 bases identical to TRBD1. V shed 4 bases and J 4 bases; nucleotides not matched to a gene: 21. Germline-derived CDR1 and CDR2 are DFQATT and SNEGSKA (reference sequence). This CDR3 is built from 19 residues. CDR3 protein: CSATPRRDRVFWFNEKLFF. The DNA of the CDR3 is TGCAGTGCTACCCCTAGGCGAGACAGGGTCTTCTGGTTTAATGAAAAACTGTTTTTT.

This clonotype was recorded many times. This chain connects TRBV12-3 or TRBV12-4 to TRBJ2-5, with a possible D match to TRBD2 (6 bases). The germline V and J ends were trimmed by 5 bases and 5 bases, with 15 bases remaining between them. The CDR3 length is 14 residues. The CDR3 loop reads CASSPRRGTETQYF. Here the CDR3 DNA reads TGTGCCAGCAGTCCCAGGAGGGGTACGGAGACCCAGTACTTC.

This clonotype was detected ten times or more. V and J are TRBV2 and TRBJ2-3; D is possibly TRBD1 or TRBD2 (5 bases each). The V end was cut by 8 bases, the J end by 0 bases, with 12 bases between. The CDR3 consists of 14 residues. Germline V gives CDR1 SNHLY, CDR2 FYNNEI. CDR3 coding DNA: TGTGCCAGCGCTCGGGACGGGAGCACAGATACGCAGTATTTT. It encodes CASARDGSTDTQYF.

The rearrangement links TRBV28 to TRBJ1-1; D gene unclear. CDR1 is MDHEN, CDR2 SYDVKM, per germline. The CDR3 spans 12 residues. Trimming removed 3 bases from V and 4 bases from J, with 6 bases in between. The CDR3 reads CASSFGVTEAFF. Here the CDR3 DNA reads TGTGCCAGCAGTTTTGGTGTCACTGAAGCTTTCTTT.

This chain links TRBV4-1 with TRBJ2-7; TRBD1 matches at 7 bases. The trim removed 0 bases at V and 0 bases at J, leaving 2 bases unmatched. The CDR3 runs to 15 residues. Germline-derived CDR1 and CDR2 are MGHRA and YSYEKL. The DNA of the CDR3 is TGCGCCAGCAGCCAAGACCGGGACAGCTCCTACGAGCAGTACTTC. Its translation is CASSQDRDSSYEQYF.

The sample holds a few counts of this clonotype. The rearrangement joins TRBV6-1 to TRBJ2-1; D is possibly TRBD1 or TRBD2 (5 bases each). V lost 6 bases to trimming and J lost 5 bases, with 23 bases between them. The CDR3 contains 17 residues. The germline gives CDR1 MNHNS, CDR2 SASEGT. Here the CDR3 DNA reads TGTGCCAGCAGGGACCGATCCGGGACCAAAGGACACAATGAGCAGTTCTTC. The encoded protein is CASRDRSGTKGHNEQFF.

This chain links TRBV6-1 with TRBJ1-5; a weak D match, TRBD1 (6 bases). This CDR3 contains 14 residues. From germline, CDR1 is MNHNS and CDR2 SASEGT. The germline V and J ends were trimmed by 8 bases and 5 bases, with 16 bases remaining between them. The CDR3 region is CASRRGGSDQPQHF. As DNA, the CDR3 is TGTGCCAGCCGACGGGGGGGCTCGGATCAGCCCCAGCATTTT.